Listed here is a single TCR beta chain. After removal of 2 bases from V and 6 bases from J, the junction contained 6 bases not matched to a gene. This CDR3 region has 14 residues. CDR1 and CDR2 from the germline V gene are SGDLS and YYNGEE. The data were obtained in a study of blood T cell repertoires in COVID-19. Libraries were prepared by immunoSEQ multiplex PCR; TCRdb keeps only in-frame clonotypes and omits some of them. The sample includes under 300,000 clones, around 80% seen only once; the top ten take over 3%. The gene calls are TRBV9 and TRBJ2-3, with 7 bases matching TRBD2. This clonotype was sampled from a middle-aged woman with active or convalescent COVID-19. The sequenced sample was peripheral blood. CDR3 in amino acids: CASSVSGTTDTQYF. The CDR3 DNA sequence: TGTGCCAGCAGCGTCTCCGGGACTACCGATACGCAGTATTTT.